This T cell receptor (beta chain) was observed in a study of T-cell reconstitution after alpha-beta-depleted transplantation in children. The study, taken as a whole, reports: The origin of alpha-beta T cells about two months after transplant was reportedly several hundred expanded graft clones. T-cell counts and diversity at one year post-transplant came mainly from newly produced T cells.

In the case of this clonotype: Its antigen is undetermined.

Unique molecular identifiers were built into the TCRbeta library. TCRdb itself ran the PCR reads through MiXCR, one entry per CDR3 protein. The table has roughly 400,000 distinct CDR3 sequences, over 40% seen once; the top ten hold 27%. Germline V lookup: CDR1 DFQATT, CDR2 SNEGSKA (reference sequence). Losses at the gene ends were 7 bases for V and 4 bases for J; bases not matched to a gene: 11. The CDR3 is 14 amino acids. This TCR was sampled from a girl aged 2-9 years with aplastic anemia, due to receive a stem cell transplant. Specimen: PBMCs, collected before TCRalphabeta/CD19-depleted stem cell transplant. V gene TRBV20-1 combines with J gene TRBJ2-7; TRBD2 aligns across 9 bases. The CDR3 loop is CSGRGSGGAYEQYF. CDR3 DNA sequence: TGCAGTGGGAGGGGTAGCGGGGGAGCTTACGAGCAGTACTTC.